The 20 T cell receptor beta chains below all came from one sample that was sequenced in a study of T cell repertoires in cytomegalovirus infection. Each CDR3 protein is one row after TCRdb ran MiXCR on the reads. The table has fewer than 550,000 distinct CDR3 sequences, about 15% seen once; the top ten hold 20% to 30%. The sequencing sample was made of CD8+ T cells from PBMCs. These receptors came from a human donor in good health (CMV status not recorded). Some clones in this sample may be carry-over from other donors' samples.

The chain links TRBV7-9 to TRBJ2-2; weak D call: TRBD1 (5 bases). CDR1 is SEHNR and CDR2 is FQNEAQ in the germline V gene (reference sequence). This CDR3 is built from 13 residues. Trimming stripped 1 base from V and 11 bases from J, with 11 bases between. The DNA for the CDR3 is TGTGCCAGCAGCTTAGAAACAAGGGGAGAGCTGTTTTTT. Protein: CASSLETRGELFF.

This clonotype occurred many times. The V gene is TRBV12-3 or TRBV12-4, the J gene TRBJ2-7; TRBD1 matches at 11 bases. This CDR3 contains 14 residues. The V gene end was trimmed by 3 bases and the J gene end by 6 bases; junction bases not matched to a gene: 4. Here the CDR3 DNA reads TGTGCCAGCAGTTTTGGACAGGGGGCGGGCGAGCAGTACTTC. Amino acid sequence: CASSFGQGAGEQYF.

This clonotype was counted at least ten times. This chain joins TRBV7-9 and TRBJ2-7; 7 nucleotides line up with TRBD1. V lost 0 bases and J lost 6; bases outside the gene matches: 5. This CDR3 contains 14 residues. CDR1 is SEHNR, CDR2 FQNEAQ, per germline (reference sequence). CDR3 amino acids: CASSLAGTDLEQYF. The CDR3, as DNA: TGTGCCAGCAGCTTAGCGGGGACAGATCTCGAGCAGTACTTC.

This chain uses TRBV13 with TRBJ2-5; 9 positions agree with TRBD1. V was pared by 2 bases and J by 1 base, with 5 bases of the junction left unmatched. The CDR3 runs to 16 residues. The germline gives CDR1 PRHDT, CDR2 FYEKMQ (reference sequence). The chain's CDR3 is CASSLIGTGLQETQYF. The CDR3 DNA follows: TGTGCCAGCAGCTTAATAGGGACAGGGCTCCAAGAGACCCAGTACTTC. The complete variable domain, with remaining parts taken from reference TRBV13 and TRBJ2-5, reads AAGVIQSPRHLIKEKRETATLKCYPIPRHDTVYWYQQGPGQDPQFLISFYEKMQSDKGSIPDRFSAQQFSDYHSELNMSSLELGDSALYFCASSLIGTGLQETQYFGPGTRLLVL.

This clonotype was recorded a few times. The V and J genes are TRBV7-9 and TRBJ1-1, with 8 nucleotides matching TRBD1. This CDR3 comprises 16 residues. V was pared by 5 bases and J by 7 bases, with 15 bases of the junction left unmatched. Looked up from germline, CDR1 is SEHNR and CDR2 is FQNEAQ (reference sequence). The DNA of the CDR3 is TGTGCCAGCAGCCCACCCATTGACAGGGGCCGACTTGAAGCTTTCTTT. Residues: CASSPPIDRGRLEAFF.

V is TRBV27 and J is TRBJ2-7; possibly TRBD2 for D (6 bases). V was shortened by 7 bases and J by 5 bases, with 18 bases between the two germline ends. This CDR3 is built from 14 residues. Germline V CDR1 and CDR2: MNHEY, SMNVEV (reference sequence). This CDR3 is CASNPGGSTHEQYF. The CDR3 DNA sequence: TGTGCCAGCAACCCAGGAGGGAGTACCCACGAGCAGTACTTC.

The chain recombines TRBV9 with TRBJ1-2, with no clear D. Deletions cut 0 bases from V and 0 bases from J, with 12 bases between. The V gene's germline CDR1 is SGDLS and CDR2 YYNGEE. The CDR3 has 16 residues. CDR3 nucleotide sequence: TGTGCCAGCAGCGTAGCTAATGAAGTTGCTAACTATGGCTACACCTTC. Protein: CASSVANEVANYGYTF.

This clonotype came up a few times. The chain uses TRBV30 and TRBJ1-5, with D hard to call. The CDR3 contains 14 residues. CDR1 is GTSNPN and CDR2 is SVGIG in the germline V gene (reference sequence). V was pared by 5 bases and J by 0 bases, with 11 bases between. CDR3: CAWALRDSNQPQHF. The CDR3 DNA sequence: TGTGCCTGGGCCTTAAGGGATAGCAATCAGCCCCAGCATTTT.

This chain connects TRBV20-1 to TRBJ2-7, with TRBD2 matching 8 bases. CDR3 size: 15 residues. CDR1 is DFQATT and CDR2 is SNEGSKA in the germline V gene (reference sequence). Trimming at V came to 0 bases and at J to 4 bases, leaving 8 bases not matched to a gene. The CDR3 bases are TGCAGTGCTAGAGACCTAGCGGGCGTTAGATACGAGCAGTACTTC. The encoded protein is CSARDLAGVRYEQYF.

The chain links TRBV27 to TRBJ1-2, with D possibly TRBD1 on 5 matching bases. The CDR3 loop spans 15 amino acids. Trimming stripped 3 bases from V and 6 bases from J, with 17 bases between. CDR1 MNHEY and CDR2 SMNVEV come from the germline V gene (reference sequence). CDR3 residues: CASSFSRDPRNGYTF. Written as DNA, the CDR3 is TGTGCCAGCAGTTTTTCTAGGGACCCGCGAAATGGCTACACCTTC.

This clonotype was seen more than once but under ten times. This chain links TRBV4-2 with TRBJ2-4, with a possible D match to TRBD1 (7 bases). CDR3 length: 18 residues. Germline CDR1 reads LGHNA; CDR2 reads YNFKEQ. V lost 4 bases, J lost 0 bases, and 19 bases lay in between. For the CDR3, the DNA is TGTGCCAGCAGCCCTAGAGATCAGGGGGGCCTAGCCAAAAACATTCAGTACTTC. Translation: CASSPRDQGGLAKNIQYF.

Many counts were recorded for this clonotype. The CDR3 protein is CSASHRRLQETQYF. In nucleotides, the CDR3 is TGCAGTGCTAGCCATCGGAGGCTTCAAGAGACCCAGTACTTC. The chain uses TRBV20-1 and TRBJ2-5, with D possibly being TRBD2 (5 bases). The germline V gene encodes CDR1 DFQATT and CDR2 SNEGSKA (reference sequence). CDR3 length equals 14 residues. V was shortened by 3 bases and J by 2 bases, with 13 bases between the two germline ends.

The V and J genes are TRBV2 and TRBJ2-5; perhaps TRBD1 as D (6 bases). Germline CDR1 SNHLY, CDR2 FYNNEI. The CDR3 length is 12 residues. Trimming pared 10 bases from V and 3 bases from J, leaving 12 bases between. The DNA of the CDR3 is TGTGCCATCAAGGACAGAAAAGAGACCCAGTACTTC. As protein: CAIKDRKETQYF.

This clonotype was observed a handful of times. A much larger clone lies a single base off, so this may be a read error. The V gene is TRBV11-2, the J gene TRBJ2-2; D not certain. Looked up from germline, CDR1 is SGHAT and CDR2 is FQNNGV. The CDR3 sequence is 12 residues long. Trimming took 5 bases from V and 4 from J, leaving 5 bases between them. The CDR3 region has the DNA TGTGCCAGCAGCCGAACCACCGGGGAGCTGTTTTTT. Protein: CASSRTTGELFF. Filled out from reference TRBV11-2 and TRBJ2-2, the complete variable domain reads EAGVAQSPRYKIIEKRQSVAFWCNPISGHATLYWYQQILGQGPKLLIQFQNNGVVDDSQLPKDRFSAERLKGVDSTLKIQPAKLEDSAVYLCASSRTTGELFFGEGSRLTVL.

This clonotype was detected a few times. The CDR3 reads CSAPDRVHTGELFF. DNA for the CDR3: TGCAGTGCGCCGGACAGGGTTCACACCGGGGAGCTGTTTTTT. The genes are TRBV20-1 and TRBJ2-2, with 8 nucleotides matching TRBD1. Per germline, CDR1 DFQATT and CDR2 SNEGSKA (reference sequence). This CDR3 spans 14 amino acids. J was trimmed by 3 bases and V by 6 bases; bases with no gene match: 6.

The table lists this clonotype with a few counts. The genes are TRBV28 and TRBJ1-3; D is undetermined. The CDR3 length is 14 residues. In germline, CDR1 is MDHEN, CDR2 SYDVKM. V shed 2 bases and J shed 4 bases, with 9 bases lying between them. The CDR3 DNA follows: TGTGCCAGCAGTTTAGAGCGCTTGGGAAACACCATATATTTT. Translation gives CASSLERLGNTIYF.

The chain carries TRBV28 and TRBJ1-1; D is uncertain. The CDR3 is made up of 13 amino acids. Germline V gene sequence: CDR1 MDHEN, CDR2 SYDVKM. Deletions cut 9 bases from V and 3 bases from J, with 14 bases between. CDR3 coding DNA: TGTGCCAGTGCGGGATTCAGTCACACTGAAGCTTTCTTT. Its translation is CASAGFSHTEAFF.

This clonotype was detected only a few times. The CDR3 sequence: CASSHRDRPYNEQFF. The DNA of the CDR3 is TGTGCCAGCAGCCACCGGGACAGGCCCTACAATGAGCAGTTCTTC. The chain has TRBV11-2 and TRBJ2-1; 8 bases line up with TRBD1. CDR3 size: 15 residues. Looked up from germline, CDR1 is SGHAT and CDR2 is FQNNGV. With V trimmed by 5 bases and J by 2 bases, 5 bases remained unmatched.

This clonotype was found many times. The V gene is TRBV19, the J gene TRBJ2-3; TRBD2 aligns across 8 bases. V trimming: 5 bases; J trimming: 2 bases; junction bases outside the gene matches: 12. Germline CDR1 reads LNHDA; CDR2 reads SQIVND (reference sequence). This CDR3 is 17 amino acids long. CDR3 coding DNA: TGTGCCAGTAGTCGCCCTCGAGCGGGGGCCCTCACAGATACGCAGTATTTT. Translated: CASSRPRAGALTDTQYF.

The sample holds many counts of this clonotype. In DNA form, the CDR3 reads TGTGCCAGCAGTTCGATCGGGACATTTAACTACGAGCAGTACTTC. Its protein is CASSSIGTFNYEQYF. J is TRBJ2-7 and V is TRBV2; perhaps TRBD1 as D (6 bases). V was clipped by 5 bases and J by 3 bases, with 17 bases between them. The CDR3 runs to 15 residues. Germline V lookup: CDR1 SNHLY, CDR2 FYNNEI.